This TCR beta chain emerged from a study of human T cells and chemical hapten exposure. The CDR3 length is 14 residues. V shed 5 bases and J shed 3 bases, with 14 bases lying between them. This clonotype was counted only a few times. TCRdb fed the RACE reads into MiXCR, producing one record per CDR3 protein. This sample has 75,000 to 100,000 distinct CDR3 sequences, with under 15% found just once. Time point: patch test 1, 2 weeks after DPC sensitization. Treatment specified: therapeutic diphenylcyclopropenone sensitization with weekly scalp DPC. The chain carries TRBV12-3 or TRBV12-4 and TRBJ2-7; D not resolved. This specimen was whole blood, taken in connection with sensitization to the hapten diphenylcyclopropenone (DPC). The sequence was obtained from a middle-aged woman with alopecia areata. Some clones in this sample may be carry-over from other donors' samples. The CDR3 DNA is TGTGCCAGCAGTCCAGTGGGATTCAGCTACGAGCAGTACTTC. It yields the protein CASSPVGFSYEQYF.